This record looks at one TCR beta chain sequence and its context. Ten or more counts support this clonotype. Its antigen target is currently unknown. No per-base quality is available; no much larger clone lies one base away. The source of the sample is a study of Graves' ophthalmopathy and Graves' hyperthyroidism (dated by TCRdb to the late 2010s). As for the study more broadly: Peripheral blood was collected before any treatment was given, at the time of initial diagnosis. To tell Graves' ophthalmopathy apart from Graves' hyperthyroidism, and to predict which patients would progress to ophthalmopathy, the study relied on TCR beta repertoire signatures. In total, 135 blood samples were TCR-sequenced: around 42 ophthalmopathy, some 75 hyperthyroidism and some 17 hyperthyroidism-to-ophthalmopathy patients. To explore V-J signatures that distinguish ophthalmopathy from hyperthyroidism, a discovery set of about a hundred patients was enrolled, made up of 40 to 45 with ophthalmopathy and some 56 with stable hyperthyroidism. The independent validation cohort included around 19 hyperthyroidism patients plus 17 patients who later progressed from hyperthyroidism to ophthalmopathy. In roughly six hyperthyroidism patients, T-cell repertoires of thyroid tissue and blood were compared. Following sampling, methimazole starting at 30 mg daily was administered to hyperthyroidism patients, and high-dose intravenous methylprednisolone was administered to ophthalmopathy patients. The approximately 98 discovery patients were randomly divided into training and test sets at a 7:3 ratio. Paper-wide results and their limitations: In validation, the model predicted ophthalmopathy progression with 55% to 71% sensitivity and roughly 72% specificity; fewer than 15 predicted patients were CT-confirmed with GO in a median of 6.5 months. Among expanded thyroid clonotypes with frequency above 0.001, most also showed up in blood, which suggests that blood repertoires may reflect the thyroid immune response. No statistical method was used to predetermine the sample size, and group allocation was not hidden from the investigators. Ophthalmopathy was separated from stable hyperthyroidism by the 13-signature model with 85% to 90% sensitivity and just under 84% specificity in cross-validation and with 80%/75% in the test set.

A patient counted as having stable hyperthyroidism if there was no progression to ophthalmopathy within 18 months of follow-up. Patients with hyperthyroidism were aged 18 to 65 years, had been newly diagnosed, and had a disease duration of less than 2 months. Patients with other autoimmune diseases, uncontrolled infections, pregnancy or lactation were excluded from the study. Diagnosis was based on clinical symptoms, serum thyroxine, TRAb, thyroid ultrasound and orbital computed tomography. Using Ficoll-Paque density gradient centrifugation, PBMCs were isolated from 8.5 to 10 ml of fresh peripheral blood. Total RNA was extracted with Trizol reagent and quality-checked on an Agilent 2100 Bioanalyzer. For repertoire sequencing, TCR beta CDR3 regions were amplified from RNA transcripts. The first round of RT-PCR was done with HTBI primers and the Qiagen OneStep RT-PCR kit, and was followed by a second round of multiplex PCR, then size selection and purification. Libraries were sequenced on an Illumina HiSeq2000 using paired-end 100 bp reads. As for the authors' bioinformatics: Reads were processed with SOAPnuke, discarding reads with adapters, uncalled bases, mean Phred below 15, or no exact constant-primer or identifier match. COPE v1.2.5 was used to merge the high-quality paired reads. Each unique nucleotide sequence was treated as a clonotype, and MiTCR v1.1 was used to align the clonotypes to the IMGT TRB V, D and J references. Only V-J combinations with frequency above 0.0001 were analysed, covering approximately 99% of repertoires. For each V-J combination, a TCR clonal expansion and chaos score was defined as the ratio of F50 clonal expansion to chaos observed in the TCRdist matrix. Welch's t-statistics and random forest were used to reduce features to about a dozen V-J combinations, which were fed into a naive Bayes classifier. Thyroid-blood repertoire similarity was quantified with the Morisita-Horn index. TCRdb reran the public reads through fastp at Q25 and MiXCR, keeping productive beta chains. Every distinct CDR3 protein forms one entry, paired with its most common genes and DNA. TCRdb's processing, not the study's, gives the V and J calls here. This sample is represented by approximately 380,000 distinct CDR3 sequences; 20% to 25% of them were singletons. The ten largest clones capture 3% of the sample.

Sequencing input: peripheral blood. The sequence derives from a woman under 30 with stable Graves' hyperthyroidism. Donor details come from another sample of the same person, matched by shared clones.

The DNA sequence is given as TGTGCCAGCATCGGGACAAACAATCAGCCCCAGCATTTT. Translated, this is CASIGTNNQPQHF. The chain links TRBV6-1 with TRBJ1-5; a tentative D call is TRBD1 (6 bases match). From the germline V gene, CDR1 is MNHNS and CDR2 is SASEGT. V loses 7 bases of germline sequence and J loses 3 bases, and the interval between the two ends is 10 bases. Measured from the cysteine to the phenylalanine, the CDR3 is 13 residues long. This entry keeps only the CDR3 DNA: 39 bases, framed from base 1.